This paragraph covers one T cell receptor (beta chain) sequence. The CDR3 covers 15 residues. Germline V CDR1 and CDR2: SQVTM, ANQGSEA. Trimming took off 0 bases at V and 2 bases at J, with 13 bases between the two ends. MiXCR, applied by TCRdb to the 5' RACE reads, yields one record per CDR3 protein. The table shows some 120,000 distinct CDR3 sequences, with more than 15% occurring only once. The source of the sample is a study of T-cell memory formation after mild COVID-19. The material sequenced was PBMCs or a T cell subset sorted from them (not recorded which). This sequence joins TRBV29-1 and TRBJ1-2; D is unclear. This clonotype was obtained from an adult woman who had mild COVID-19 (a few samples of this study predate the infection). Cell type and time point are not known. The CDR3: CSVEEGEAPNYGYTF. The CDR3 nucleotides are TGCAGCGTTGAAGAGGGCGAAGCCCCGAACTATGGCTACACCTTC.